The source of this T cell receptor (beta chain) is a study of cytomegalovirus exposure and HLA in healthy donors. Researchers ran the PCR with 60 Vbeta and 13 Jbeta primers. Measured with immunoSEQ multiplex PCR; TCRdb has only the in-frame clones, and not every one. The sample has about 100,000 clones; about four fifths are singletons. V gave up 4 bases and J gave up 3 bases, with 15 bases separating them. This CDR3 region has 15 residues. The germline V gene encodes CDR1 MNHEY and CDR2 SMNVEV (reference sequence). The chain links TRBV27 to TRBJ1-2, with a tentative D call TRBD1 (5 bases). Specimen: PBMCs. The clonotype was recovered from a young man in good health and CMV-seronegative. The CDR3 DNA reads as TGTGCCAGCAGTTCTCAAGTAGGGGCATACTATGGCTACACCTTC. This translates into CASSSQVGAYYGYTF.